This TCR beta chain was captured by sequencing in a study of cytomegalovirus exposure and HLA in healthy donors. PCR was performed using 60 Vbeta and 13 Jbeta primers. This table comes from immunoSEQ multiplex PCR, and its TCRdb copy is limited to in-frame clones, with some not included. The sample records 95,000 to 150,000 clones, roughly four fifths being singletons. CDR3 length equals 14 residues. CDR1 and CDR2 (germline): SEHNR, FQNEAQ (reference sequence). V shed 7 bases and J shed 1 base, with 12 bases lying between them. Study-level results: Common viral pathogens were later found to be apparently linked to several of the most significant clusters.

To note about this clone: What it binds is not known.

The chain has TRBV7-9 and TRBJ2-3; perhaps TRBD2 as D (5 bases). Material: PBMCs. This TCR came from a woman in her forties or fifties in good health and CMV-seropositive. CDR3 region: CASKGRRGTDTQYF. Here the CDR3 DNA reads TGTGCCAGCAAAGGGAGAAGGGGCACAGATACGCAGTATTTT.